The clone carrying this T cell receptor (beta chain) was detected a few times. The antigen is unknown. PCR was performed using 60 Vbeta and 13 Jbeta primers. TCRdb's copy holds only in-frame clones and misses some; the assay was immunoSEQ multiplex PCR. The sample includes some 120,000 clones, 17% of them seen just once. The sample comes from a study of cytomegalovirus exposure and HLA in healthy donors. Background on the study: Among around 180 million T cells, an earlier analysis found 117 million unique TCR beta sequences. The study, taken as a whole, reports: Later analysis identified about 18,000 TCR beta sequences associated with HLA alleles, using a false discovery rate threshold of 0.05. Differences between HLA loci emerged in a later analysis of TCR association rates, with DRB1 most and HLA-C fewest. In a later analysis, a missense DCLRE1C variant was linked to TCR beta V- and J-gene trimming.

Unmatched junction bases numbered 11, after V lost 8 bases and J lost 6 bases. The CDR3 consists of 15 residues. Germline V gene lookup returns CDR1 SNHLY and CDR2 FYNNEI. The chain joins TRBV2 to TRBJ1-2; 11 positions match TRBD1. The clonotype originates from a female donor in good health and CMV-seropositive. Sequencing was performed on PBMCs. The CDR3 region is CASLRGGQGAHGYTF. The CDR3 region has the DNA TGTGCCAGCTTGCGGGGTGGACAGGGGGCCCATGGCTACACCTTC.